This TCR beta chain was found in a study of OX40 agonist ivuxolimab in advanced cancers. The assay was immunoSEQ multiplex PCR, and TCRdb's table has in-frame clones only and misses some. The sample carries about 94,000 clones, around 87% recorded once. This clone occurred a few times. Germline-derived CDR1 and CDR2 are SNHLY and FYNNEI. There are 11 residues in the CDR3. Trimming left V 5 bases short and J 2 bases short, with 2 bases between. The chain recombines TRBV2 with TRBJ2-3; D is uncertain. Sequenced material: CD4+ or CD8+ T cells sorted from blood, taken in a trial of the OX40 agonist ivuxolimab. The receptor's source is an adult with an advanced solid tumor such as melanoma, head and neck, liver or kidney cancer. The CDR3 is CASSLTDTQYF. The CDR3 DNA follows: TGTGCCAGCAGTCTCACAGATACGCAGTATTTT.